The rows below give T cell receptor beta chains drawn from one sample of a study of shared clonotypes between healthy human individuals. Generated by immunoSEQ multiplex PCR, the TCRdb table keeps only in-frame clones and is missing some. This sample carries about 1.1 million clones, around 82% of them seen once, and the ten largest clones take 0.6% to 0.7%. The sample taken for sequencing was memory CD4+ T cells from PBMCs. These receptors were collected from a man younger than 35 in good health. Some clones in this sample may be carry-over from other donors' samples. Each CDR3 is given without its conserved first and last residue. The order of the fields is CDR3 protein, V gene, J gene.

AYSGAWDQPQH	TRBV30	TRBJ1-5
ASSFGTGGGMEAF	TRBV5-6	TRBJ1-1
ASSPLGRASTDTQY	TRBV9	TRBJ2-3
ASSPQQGGTFYEQY	TRBV7-2	TRBJ2-7
ASSPISTGGTEAF	TRBV14	TRBJ1-1
ATSRDKSGRAVETQY	TRBV15	TRBJ2-5
AISEGSGRDQPQH	TRBV10-3	TRBJ1-5
ASARGLGETQY	TRBV13	TRBJ2-5
ASSMVAAAHQPQH	TRBV19	TRBJ1-5
ARDRAGRNEQF	TRBV9	TRBJ2-1
ASTGGLDYEQY	TRBV2	TRBJ2-7
ASSPQVTDTQY	TRBV7-2	TRBJ2-3
ASSLSASGSYNEQF	TRBV5-4	TRBJ2-1
ASKLGTLNEKLF	TRBV6-5	TRBJ1-4
ASSGGTGGYYGYT	TRBV2	TRBJ1-2
ASSPPGVEQY	TRBV28	TRBJ2-7
ASSLGGSYYAYT	TRBV6-6	TRBJ1-2
ASSFGTGFLPTNEKLF	TRBV7-9	TRBJ1-4
AIRPGQGAVEQY	TRBV10-3	TRBJ2-7
ASSEKYRLPGETQY	TRBV2	TRBJ2-5
ATSRQGAGQPQH	TRBV15	TRBJ1-5
AVSYGVHHEQY	TRBV30	TRBJ2-7
ASSPTVGRASTDTQY	TRBV18	TRBJ2-3
ASSLIRGNTEAF	TRBV7-2	TRBJ1-1
ASSPPWDRTDTQY	TRBV18	TRBJ2-3
SVEATRDLQY	TRBV29-1	TRBJ2-3
ASSPGPPGVRHGYT	TRBV14	TRBJ1-2
ASSPGQGNEETQY	TRBV11-2	TRBJ2-5
ASKTNTEAF	TRBV6-6	TRBJ1-1
ASSQGNTEAF	TRBV18	TRBJ1-1
ASSRSGGKDGYT	TRBV7-3	TRBJ1-2
ASSMDSYEQY	TRBV5-1	TRBJ2-7
ATSRDIGRLNGYT	TRBV15	TRBJ1-2
SVGGNGGYT	TRBV29-1	TRBJ1-2
ASSSGLAGGWTDTQY	TRBV5-4	TRBJ2-3
ASSASGTGGLASQETQY	TRBV9	TRBJ2-5
ASSSSREYEKLF	TRBV19	TRBJ1-4
ASSAGLAGGVGELF	TRBV9	TRBJ2-2
ASSLDAWRAYEQY	TRBV11-2	TRBJ2-7
ASSQRQGLNYGYT	TRBV7-3	TRBJ1-2
ASSIRPSGNYNEQF	TRBV19	TRBJ2-1
AWTKRSWSQNGYT	TRBV30	TRBJ1-2
ASSQPNRGYEQY	TRBV4-1	TRBJ2-7
ASSFLRVGSYNEQF	TRBV11-2	TRBJ2-1
ASSVSWGSNTEAF	TRBV9	TRBJ1-1
ATARGQGSTDTQY	TRBV19	TRBJ2-3
ASKGRGWAVYGYT	TRBV6-5	TRBJ1-2
ADLRGLQETQY	TRBV27	TRBJ2-5
ASCRGSGADTQY	TRBV2	TRBJ2-3